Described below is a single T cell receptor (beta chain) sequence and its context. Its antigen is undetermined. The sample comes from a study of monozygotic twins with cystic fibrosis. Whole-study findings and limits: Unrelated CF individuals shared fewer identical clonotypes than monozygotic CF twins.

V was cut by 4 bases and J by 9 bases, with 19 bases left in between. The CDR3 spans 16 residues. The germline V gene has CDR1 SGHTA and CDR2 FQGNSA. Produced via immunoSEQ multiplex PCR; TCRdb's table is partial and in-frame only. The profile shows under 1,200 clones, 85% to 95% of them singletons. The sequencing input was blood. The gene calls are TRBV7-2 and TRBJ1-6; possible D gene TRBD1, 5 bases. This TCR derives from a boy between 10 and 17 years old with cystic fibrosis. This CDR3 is CASSSWSWGLASPLHF. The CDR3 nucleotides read TGTGCCAGCAGCTCTTGGTCTTGGGGGTTGGCTTCACCCCTCCACTTT.